Included here is one T cell receptor (beta chain) sequence, with context. Reverse transcription of roughly 0.45 to 1 ug RNA used random hexamers. A single record per CDR3 protein comes from TCRdb applying MiXCR to the immunoSEQ multiplex PCR reads. This sample yields some 450,000 distinct CDR3 sequences, of which about 85% are seen a single time; approximately 0.12% belongs to the top ten. This entry is derived from a study of CD8 T cells in Susac syndrome. The germline V gene encodes CDR1 MNHEY and CDR2 SMNVEV (reference sequence). The CDR3 has 13 residues. Trimming left V 0 bases short and J 10 bases short, with 10 bases between.

The TCR comes from a human donor with multiple sclerosis. The sample taken for sequencing was CD8+ T cells from PBMCs. This sequence joins TRBV27 and TRBJ2-1; D is unclear. For the CDR3, the DNA is TGTGCCAGCAGTTTATCTGGAAGGACGGAGCAGTTCTTC. Protein: CASSLSGRTEQFF.